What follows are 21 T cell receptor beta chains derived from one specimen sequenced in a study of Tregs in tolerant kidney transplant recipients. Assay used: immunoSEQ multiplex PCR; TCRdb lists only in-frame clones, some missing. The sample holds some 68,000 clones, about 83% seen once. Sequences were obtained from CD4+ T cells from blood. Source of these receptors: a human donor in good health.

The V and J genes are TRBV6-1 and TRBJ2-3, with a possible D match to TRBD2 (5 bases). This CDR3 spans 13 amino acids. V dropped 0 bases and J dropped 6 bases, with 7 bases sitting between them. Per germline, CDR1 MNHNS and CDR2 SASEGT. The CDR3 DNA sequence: TGTGCCAGCAGTGAAGCGCCGGGGGATACGCAGTATTTT. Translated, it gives CASSEAPGDTQYF.

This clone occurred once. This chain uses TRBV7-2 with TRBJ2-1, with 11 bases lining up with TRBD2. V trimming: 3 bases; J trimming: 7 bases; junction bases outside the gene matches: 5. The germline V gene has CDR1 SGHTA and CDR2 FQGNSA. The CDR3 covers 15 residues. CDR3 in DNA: TGTGCCAGCAGCTTGTTCTGGACTAGCGGGAATGAGCAGTTCTTC. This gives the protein CASSLFWTSGNEQFF.

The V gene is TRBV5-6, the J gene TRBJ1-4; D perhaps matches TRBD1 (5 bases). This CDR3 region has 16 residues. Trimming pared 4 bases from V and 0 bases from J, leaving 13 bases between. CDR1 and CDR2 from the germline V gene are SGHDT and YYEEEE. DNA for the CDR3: TGTGCCAGCAGCGTGGGGCAGCTTTCAACTAATGAAAAACTGTTTTTT. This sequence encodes CASSVGQLSTNEKLFF.

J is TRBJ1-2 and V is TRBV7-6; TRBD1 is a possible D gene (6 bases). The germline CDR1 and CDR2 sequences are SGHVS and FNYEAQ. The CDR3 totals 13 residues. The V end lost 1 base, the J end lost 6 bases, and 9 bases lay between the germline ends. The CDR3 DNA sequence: TGTGCCAGCAGCTTAGGGGGGCAGAATGGCTACACCTTC. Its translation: CASSLGGQNGYTF.

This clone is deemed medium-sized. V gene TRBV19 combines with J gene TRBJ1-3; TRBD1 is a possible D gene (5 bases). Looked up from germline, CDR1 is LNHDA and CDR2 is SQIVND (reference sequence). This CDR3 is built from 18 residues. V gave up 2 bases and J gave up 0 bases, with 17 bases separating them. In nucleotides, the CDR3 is TGTGCCAGTAGTATATCTGGGGGAAACGCTCTCTCTGGAAACACCATATATTTT. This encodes CASSISGGNALSGNTIYF.

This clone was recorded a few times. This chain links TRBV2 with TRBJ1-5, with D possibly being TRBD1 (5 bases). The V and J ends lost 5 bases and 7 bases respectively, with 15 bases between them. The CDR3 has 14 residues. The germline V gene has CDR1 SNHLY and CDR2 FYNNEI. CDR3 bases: TGTGCCAGCAGTTCCGACAGCTTCAAACAGCCCCAGCATTTT. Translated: CASSSDSFKQPQHF.

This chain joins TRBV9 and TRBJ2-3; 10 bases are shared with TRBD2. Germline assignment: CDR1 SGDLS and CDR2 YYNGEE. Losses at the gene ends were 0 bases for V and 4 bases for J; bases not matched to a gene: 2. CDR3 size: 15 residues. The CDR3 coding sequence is TGTGCCAGCAGCGTAGACCTAGCGGGGGCAGATACGCAGTATTTT. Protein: CASSVDLAGADTQYF.

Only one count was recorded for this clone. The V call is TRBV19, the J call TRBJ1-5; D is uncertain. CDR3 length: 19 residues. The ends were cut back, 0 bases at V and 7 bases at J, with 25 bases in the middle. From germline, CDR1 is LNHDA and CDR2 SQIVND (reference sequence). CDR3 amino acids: CASSIEERLVGGLLQPQHF. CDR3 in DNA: TGTGCCAGTAGTATAGAAGAAAGGTTGGTGGGAGGGCTACTCCAGCCCCAGCATTTT.

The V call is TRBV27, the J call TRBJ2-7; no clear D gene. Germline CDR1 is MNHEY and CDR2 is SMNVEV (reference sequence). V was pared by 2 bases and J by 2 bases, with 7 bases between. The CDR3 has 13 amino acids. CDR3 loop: CASSLVPAYEQYF. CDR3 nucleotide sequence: TGTGCCAGCAGTTTAGTTCCAGCCTACGAGCAGTACTTC.

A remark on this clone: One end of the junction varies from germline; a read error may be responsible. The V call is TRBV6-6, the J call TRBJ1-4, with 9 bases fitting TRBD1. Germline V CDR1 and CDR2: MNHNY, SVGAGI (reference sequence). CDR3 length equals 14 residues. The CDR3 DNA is TGTGCCAGCAGGGACAGGGGCTCTAAAGAAAAACTGTTTTTT. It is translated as CASRDRGSKEKLFF.

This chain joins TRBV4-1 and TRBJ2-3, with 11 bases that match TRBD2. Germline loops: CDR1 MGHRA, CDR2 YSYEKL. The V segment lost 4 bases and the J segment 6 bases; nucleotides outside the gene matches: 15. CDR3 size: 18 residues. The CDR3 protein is CASSLPLNSGGARDTQYF. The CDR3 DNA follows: TGCGCCAGCAGCCTCCCCCTCAATAGCGGGGGGGCCCGGGATACGCAGTATTTT.

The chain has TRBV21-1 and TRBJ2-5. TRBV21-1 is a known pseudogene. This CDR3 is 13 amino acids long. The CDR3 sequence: CASSKEVQETQYF. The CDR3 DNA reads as TGTGCCAGCAGCAAAGAAGTTCAAGAGACCCAGTACTTC.

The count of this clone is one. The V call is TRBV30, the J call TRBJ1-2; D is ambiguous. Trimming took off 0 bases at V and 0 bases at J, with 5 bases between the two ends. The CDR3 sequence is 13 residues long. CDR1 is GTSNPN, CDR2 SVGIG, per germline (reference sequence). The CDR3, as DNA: TGTGCCTGGAGTGTACTTGCTAACTATGGCTACACCTTC. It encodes CAWSVLANYGYTF.

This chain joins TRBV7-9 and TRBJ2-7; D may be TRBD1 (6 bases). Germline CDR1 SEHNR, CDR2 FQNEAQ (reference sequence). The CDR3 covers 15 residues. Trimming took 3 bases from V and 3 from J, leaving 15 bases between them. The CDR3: CASSFSGAAGYEQYF. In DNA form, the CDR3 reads TGTGCCAGCAGCTTTTCAGGGGCGGCCGGCTACGAGCAGTACTTC.

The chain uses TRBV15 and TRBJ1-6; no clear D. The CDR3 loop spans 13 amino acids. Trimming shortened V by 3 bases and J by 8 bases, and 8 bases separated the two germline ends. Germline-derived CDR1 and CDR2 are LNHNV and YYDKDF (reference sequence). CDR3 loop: CATSSKSDSPLHF. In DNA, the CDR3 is TGTGCCACCAGCAGTAAATCAGATTCACCCCTCCACTTT.

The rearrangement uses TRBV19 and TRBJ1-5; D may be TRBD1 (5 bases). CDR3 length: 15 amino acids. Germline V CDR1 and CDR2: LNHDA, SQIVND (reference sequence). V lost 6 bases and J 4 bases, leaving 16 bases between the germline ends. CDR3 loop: CASRGFGQENQPQHF. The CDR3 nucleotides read TGTGCCAGTAGGGGGTTCGGACAAGAGAATCAGCCCCAGCATTTT.

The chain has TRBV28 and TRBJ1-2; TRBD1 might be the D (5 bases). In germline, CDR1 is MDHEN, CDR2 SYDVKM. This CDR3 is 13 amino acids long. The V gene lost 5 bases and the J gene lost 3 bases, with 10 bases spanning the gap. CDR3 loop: CASSASGYYGYTF. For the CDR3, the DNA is TGTGCCAGCAGTGCGTCAGGGTACTATGGCTACACCTTC.

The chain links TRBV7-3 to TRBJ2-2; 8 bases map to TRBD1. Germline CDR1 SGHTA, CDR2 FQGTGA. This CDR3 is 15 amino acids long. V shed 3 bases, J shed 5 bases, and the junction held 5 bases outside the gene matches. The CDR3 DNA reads TGTGCCAGCAGCTTTACAGGGGGTCGGACCGGGGAGCTGTTTTTT. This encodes CASSFTGGRTGELFF.

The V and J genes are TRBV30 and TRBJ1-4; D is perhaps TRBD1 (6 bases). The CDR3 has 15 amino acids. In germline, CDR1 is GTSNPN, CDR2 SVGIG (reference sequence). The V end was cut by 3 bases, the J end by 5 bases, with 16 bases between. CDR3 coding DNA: TGTGCCTGGAGCTCTCCGGGGGGCGGGAATGAAAAACTGTTTTTT. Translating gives CAWSSPGGGNEKLFF.

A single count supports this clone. CDR3 sequence: CASSLGTYNEQFF. The CDR3 bases are TGTGCCAGCAGCTTAGGGACCTACAATGAGCAGTTCTTC. This sequence joins TRBV11-2 and TRBJ2-1, with D hard to call. The germline V gene encodes CDR1 SGHAT and CDR2 FQNNGV. The ends were cut back, 1 base at V and 2 bases at J, with 3 bases in the middle. This CDR3 spans 13 amino acids.

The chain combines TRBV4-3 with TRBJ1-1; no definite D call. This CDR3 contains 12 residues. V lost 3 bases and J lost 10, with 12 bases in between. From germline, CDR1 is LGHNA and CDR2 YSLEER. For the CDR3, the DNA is TGCGCCAGCAGCCAGGAACCTAATAGAGCTTTCTTT. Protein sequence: CASSQEPNRAFF.